Described below is a single TCR beta chain sequence and its context. Antigen unknown. The data were obtained in a study of cytomegalovirus exposure and HLA in healthy donors. Overall study context: Ancestry clustering placed more than 80% of about 400 genotyped donors in the Caucasian-associated cluster.

Study results and caveats: A later analysis found that most CMV-associated TCR beta chains appeared HLA-restricted. Indistinguishable V segments, including TRBV6-2 and TRBV6-3, were excluded. CMV antigen specificity of a few CMV-associated chains was confirmed in vitro.

Germline V gene data show CDR1 as SGHAT and CDR2 as FQNNGV. The CDR3 loop spans 14 amino acids. The ends were cut back, 1 base at V and 6 bases at J, with 11 bases in the middle. Vbeta (60) and Jbeta (13) primers were used in the PCR. Libraries were prepared by immunoSEQ multiplex PCR; TCRdb keeps only in-frame clonotypes and omits some of them. Among 130,000 to 150,000 clones, about 80% were seen once, and the ten largest hold approximately 13%. The sample comprised PBMCs. The V gene is TRBV11-2, the J gene TRBJ2-3; D may be TRBD2 (6 bases). The source of this sequence is a man aged 35-49 years in good health and CMV-seropositive. CDR3 sequence (DNA): TGTGCCAGCAGCTTAGGCCGACTAGTTGATACGCAGTATTTT. It encodes CASSLGRLVDTQYF. The complete variable domain, with remaining parts taken from reference TRBV11-2 and TRBJ2-3, reads EAGVAQSPRYKIIEKRQSVAFWCNPISGHATLYWYQQILGQGPKLLIQFQNNGVVDDSQLPKDRFSAERLKGVDSTLKIQPAKLEDSAVYLCASSLGRLVDTQYFGPGTRLTVL.